Given below is one TCR beta chain in context. Original data processing: By means of reference gene primer amplification, nucleated cell counts were estimated. The repertoire was sequenced with immunoSEQ multiplex PCR; TCRdb's copy has only in-frame clones and lacks some. V and J calls and clone size follow that table, whereas D and trimming were derived from the DNA. This table holds more than 110,000 clones, 80% to 85% found once. The data were obtained in a study of blood T cell repertoires in COVID-19. Overall study context: The origin of the acute and convalescent COVID-19 samples was the United States, Italy and Spain. T cells, B-cell-depleted T cells, or PBMCs provided the cDNA or gDNA that served as material.

Germline V gene sequence: CDR1 KGHSH, CDR2 LQKENI. The CDR3 totals 14 residues. Losses at the gene ends were 6 bases for V and 5 bases for J; bases not matched to a gene: 4. Sequenced: peripheral blood. The sequence derives from a human donor in a cohort sampled during active COVID-19. The chain uses TRBV18 and TRBJ1-4, with TRBD1 identical over 9 bases. In DNA form, the CDR3 reads TGTGCCAGCTCTCCGGGACAGGGAAATGAAAAACTGTTTTTT. It codes for CASSPGQGNEKLFF.